This T cell receptor (beta chain) was observed in a study of T cells after yellow fever vaccination. The sample holds many counts of this clonotype. This CDR3 contains 14 residues. Germline CDR1 and CDR2: MNHEY and SMNVEV (reference sequence). The trim removed 3 bases at V and 5 bases at J, leaving 6 bases unmatched. Findings and caveats of the study: Compared with primary, the secondary response was weaker and peaked at day 5, not 15.

MiXCR, applied by TCRdb to the 5' RACE reads, yields one record per CDR3 protein. Of around 25,000 distinct CDR3 sequences listed, 3.4% are singletons. The sequenced sample was PBMCs, either bulk or a sorted T-cell subset (CD4+, CD8+, memory, or dextramer-sorted; not recorded which), obtained roughly 47 days after the first yellow fever vaccination. The sequence came from a man aged 18 to 29 who received the YFV17D yellow fever vaccine. The chain carries TRBV27 and TRBJ1-2; 7 bases map to TRBD1. DNA for the CDR3: TGTGCCAGCAGTTTGCTGGGGACAGAATATGGCTACACCTTC. Translated: CASSLLGTEYGYTF.